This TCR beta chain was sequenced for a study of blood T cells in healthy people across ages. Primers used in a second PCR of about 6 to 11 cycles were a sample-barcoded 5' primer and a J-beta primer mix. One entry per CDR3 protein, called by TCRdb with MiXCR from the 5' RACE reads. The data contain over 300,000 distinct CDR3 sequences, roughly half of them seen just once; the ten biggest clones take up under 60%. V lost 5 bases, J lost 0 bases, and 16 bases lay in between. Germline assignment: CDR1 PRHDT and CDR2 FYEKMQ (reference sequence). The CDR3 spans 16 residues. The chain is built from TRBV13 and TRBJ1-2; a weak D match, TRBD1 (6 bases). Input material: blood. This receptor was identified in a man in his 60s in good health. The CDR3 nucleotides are TGTGCCAGCAGCCGGGGGGTCAGGGGAACTAACTATGGCTACACCTTC. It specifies CASSRGVRGTNYGYTF.